This record covers a single TCR beta chain. J gave up 6 bases and V 4 bases, and 2 bases lay outside the gene matches. Germline CDR1 MGHDK, CDR2 SYGVNS. This CDR3 is built from 12 residues. This entry is derived from a study of control samples from healthy donors and cancer patients. The protocol was immunoSEQ multiplex PCR, while the TCRdb copy is restricted to in-frame clones and leaves out a portion. The top ten clones hold 1.3% of a sample with about 150,000 clones, around 94% of them seen once. The origin of this receptor is a woman under 30 in good health. The chain carries TRBV25-1 and TRBJ1-2, with 7 bases lining up with TRBD1. Material: blood. The DNA of the CDR3 is TGTGCCAGCAGTGCGACAGGGAATGGCTACACCTTC. Amino acid sequence: CASSATGNGYTF.